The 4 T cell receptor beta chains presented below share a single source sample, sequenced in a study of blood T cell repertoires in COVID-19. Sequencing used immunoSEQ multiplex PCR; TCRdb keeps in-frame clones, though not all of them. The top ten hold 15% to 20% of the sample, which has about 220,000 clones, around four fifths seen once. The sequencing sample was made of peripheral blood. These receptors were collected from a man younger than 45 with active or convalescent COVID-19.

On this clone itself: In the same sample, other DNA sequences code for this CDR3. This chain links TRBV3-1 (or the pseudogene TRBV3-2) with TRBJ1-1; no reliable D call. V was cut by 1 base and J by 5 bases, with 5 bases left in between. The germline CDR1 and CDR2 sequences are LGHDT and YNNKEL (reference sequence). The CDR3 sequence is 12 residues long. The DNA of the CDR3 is TGTGCCAGCAGCCAAGGAGTAACTGAAGCTTTCTTT. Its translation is CASSQGVTEAFF.

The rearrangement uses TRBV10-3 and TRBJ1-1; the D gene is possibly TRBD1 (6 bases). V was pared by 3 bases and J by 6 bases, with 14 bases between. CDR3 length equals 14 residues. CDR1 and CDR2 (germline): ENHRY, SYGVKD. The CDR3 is CAISEWGRSAEAFF. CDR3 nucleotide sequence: TGTGCCATCAGTGAATGGGGGCGTAGCGCTGAAGCTTTCTTT.

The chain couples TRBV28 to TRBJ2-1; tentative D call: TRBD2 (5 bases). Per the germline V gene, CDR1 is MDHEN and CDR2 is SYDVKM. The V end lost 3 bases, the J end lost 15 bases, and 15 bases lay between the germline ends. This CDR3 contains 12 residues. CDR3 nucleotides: TGTGCCAGCAGTTTGGCCACGGGGAGCCCGTTCTTC. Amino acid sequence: CASSLATGSPFF.

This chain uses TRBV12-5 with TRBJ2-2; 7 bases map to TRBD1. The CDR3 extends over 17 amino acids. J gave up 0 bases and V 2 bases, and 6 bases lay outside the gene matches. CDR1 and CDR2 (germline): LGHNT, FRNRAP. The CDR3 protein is CASGLLRTGANTGELFF. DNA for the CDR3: TGTGCTAGTGGTTTGCTTCGGACAGGAGCGAACACCGGGGAGCTGTTTTTT.